This TCR beta chain was sequenced for a study of OX40 agonist ivuxolimab in advanced cancers. Across the study: The study gave patients intravenous ivuxolimab at 0.01 to 10 mg/kg every 2 weeks. Hepatocellular carcinoma, melanoma, renal cell or head and neck cancer occurred in dose-escalation patients. With a range of roughly 20 to 80, age averaged roughly 60 years, and around 83% were male.

This clone occurred a few times. This CDR3 region has 14 residues. Germline CDR1 reads SGDLS; CDR2 reads YYNGEE. V was shortened by 4 bases and J by 2 bases, with 12 bases between the two germline ends. The repertoire was sequenced with immunoSEQ multiplex PCR; TCRdb's copy has only in-frame clones and lacks some. The sample gives 90,000 to 130,000 clones, roughly 87% of which show up once; approximately 0.29% is in the top ten. This receptor was identified in an adult with an advanced solid tumor such as melanoma, head and neck, liver or kidney cancer. Sequenced here: CD4+ or CD8+ T cells sorted from blood, sampled in a trial of the OX40 agonist ivuxolimab. This chain connects TRBV9 to TRBJ2-5; D possibly corresponds to TRBD1 (6 bases). CDR3 coding DNA: TGTGCCAGCAGCTCCCGGGACATTCAAGAGACCCAGTACTTC. Translated, it gives CASSSRDIQETQYF.